Listed below are T cell receptor beta chains from one sample, sequenced in a study of blood T cell repertoires in COVID-19. Generated by immunoSEQ multiplex PCR, the TCRdb table keeps only in-frame clones and is missing some. The profile shows 250,000 to 350,000 clones, 84% of them singletons. Sequencing input: peripheral blood. The source is a human donor with COVID-19, enrolled during active disease. The donor label of this sample is uncertain. CDR3s include the opening cysteine and the closing phenylalanine or tryptophan. The order of the fields is V gene, J gene, CDR3 protein.

V: TRBV5-1; J: TRBJ2-7; CDR3: CATSQGVPSYEQYF
V: TRBV7-2; J: TRBJ2-7; CDR3: CASSLAGIMTYEQYF
V: TRBV7-2; J: TRBJ2-7; CDR3: CASSLGGQKSYEQYF
V: TRBV19; J: TRBJ2-3; CDR3: CASSTGQVLTDTQYF
V: TRBV5-1; J: TRBJ2-3; CDR3: CASSLSRRTDTQYF
V: TRBV14; J: TRBJ1-2; CDR3: CASSQGQIYPESVYGYTF
V: TRBV5-1; J: TRBJ1-6; CDR3: CASSLEGGRIDSPLHF
V: TRBV10-3; J: TRBJ2-2; CDR3: CATGTSGTNTGELFF
V: TRBV11-2; J: TRBJ2-1; CDR3: CASSLSQGAEQFF
V: TRBV19; J: TRBJ1-1; CDR3: CASSSGGGLDTEAFF